These 11 T cell receptor beta chains were sequenced from one sample in a study of identical twins. TCRdb passed the 5' RACE reads through MiXCR, listing each CDR3 protein once. This repertoire shows roughly 240,000 distinct CDR3 sequences, 6% to 8% found once; its top ten account for about 5.6%. These same records also appear under a second study, on yellow fever vaccine responses in identical twins.

Sequencing was performed on CD8+ T cells sorted from blood. The receptors come from a young woman in good health.

The chain employs TRBV10-1 and TRBJ2-3; D not resolved. CDR1 WNHNN and CDR2 SYGVQD come from the germline V gene (reference sequence). The CDR3 is 16 residues long. V was clipped by 4 bases and J by 0 bases, with 14 bases between them. CDR3 DNA: TGCGCCAGCAGTGCGGGCCGTTGGCCTAGCACAGATACGCAGTATTTT. It yields the protein CASSAGRWPSTDTQYF.

This clonotype was found many times. The genes are TRBV2 and TRBJ2-1; D is unclear. Germline-derived CDR1 and CDR2 are SNHLY and FYNNEI. V was clipped by 2 bases and J by 2 bases, with 4 bases between them. The CDR3 loop spans 13 amino acids. The CDR3 region has the DNA TGTGCCAGCAGTGAAACAGCCTACAATGAGCAGTTCTTC. As protein: CASSETAYNEQFF.

This clonotype was picked up a small number of times. The chain combines TRBV3-1 with TRBJ1-4; D may be TRBD1 (6 bases). Germline values: CDR1 LGHDT, CDR2 YNNKEL (reference sequence). The CDR3 is 16 residues long. Deletions cut 4 bases from V and 8 bases from J, with 20 bases between. This CDR3 reads CASSPRDTVVGEKLFF. DNA of the CDR3: TGTGCCAGCAGCCCCCGGGACACCGTTGTGGGCGAAAAACTGTTTTTT.

This clonotype showed up many times. CDR3 bases: TGTGCCAGCAGCGCCCTTAGCGGGAGGGCTCCATTCGAGCAGTACTTC. This gives the protein CASSALSGRAPFEQYF. V and J are TRBV9 and TRBJ2-7; 11 bases agree with TRBD2. The CDR3 runs to 16 residues. Per the germline V gene, CDR1 is SGDLS and CDR2 is YYNGEE. Trimming took 3 bases from V and 6 from J; bases not matched to a gene: 11.

This clonotype has ten or more counts. The rearrangement uses TRBV5-1 and TRBJ2-1, with D maybe TRBD1 (6 bases). The germline V gene has CDR1 SGHRS and CDR2 YFSETQ. The germline V and J ends were trimmed by 0 bases and 2 bases, with 15 bases remaining between them. The CDR3 has 17 amino acids. CDR3 sequence: CASSLVPGTIAYNEQFF. CDR3 DNA sequence: TGCGCCAGCAGCTTGGTTCCCGGGACAATTGCCTACAATGAGCAGTTCTTC.

This clonotype appeared a few times. The V call is TRBV6-5, the J call TRBJ2-1; D remains unclear. Germline V gene data show CDR1 as MNHEY and CDR2 as SVGAGI. Trimming removed 2 bases from V and 9 bases from J, with 11 bases in between. The CDR3 runs to 13 residues. The CDR3: CASSYAVVSEQFF. The CDR3 bases are TGTGCCAGCAGTTACGCGGTTGTAAGTGAGCAGTTCTTC.

V and J are TRBV27 and TRBJ2-2, with D possibly being TRBD2 (6 bases). V shed 10 bases and J shed 7 bases, with 13 bases lying between them. Germline CDR1 is MNHEY and CDR2 is SMNVEV (reference sequence). This CDR3 has 12 residues. The CDR3 loop reads CATLSRGGELFF. DNA of the CDR3: TGTGCCACCCTCTCGCGGGGCGGGGAGCTGTTTTTT.

This clonotype appeared a few times. J is TRBJ2-1 and V is TRBV7-6; TRBD1 matches 9 bases. The CDR3 has 16 residues. The V gene end was trimmed by 2 bases and the J gene end by 8 bases; junction bases not matched to a gene: 10. CDR1 is SGHVS, CDR2 FNYEAQ, per germline. CDR3 in DNA: TGTGCCAGCAGCTTACGGGGCACCGGGACAGGGTATGAGCAGTTCTTC. This encodes CASSLRGTGTGYEQFF.

This clonotype was detected only a few times. The chain is built from TRBV20-1 and TRBJ2-1; 11 positions agree with TRBD2. The CDR3 covers 14 residues. Germline V gene sequence: CDR1 DFQATT, CDR2 SNEGSKA (reference sequence). Unmatched junction bases numbered 4, after V lost 6 bases and J lost 3 bases. DNA for the CDR3: TGCAGTGCCGGGACTAGCGGAAACTACAATGAGCAGTTCTTC. This translates into CSAGTSGNYNEQFF.

This clonotype has only a few counts. The chain has TRBV2 and TRBJ2-5, with a tentative D call TRBD1 (6 bases). From germline, CDR1 is SNHLY and CDR2 FYNNEI. The germline V and J ends were trimmed by 5 bases and 0 bases, with 13 bases remaining between them. The CDR3 loop spans 15 amino acids. Written as DNA, the CDR3 is TGTGCCAGCAGTTCCGAAGACAGGAACCAAGAGACCCAGTACTTC. Residues: CASSSEDRNQETQYF.

The chain combines TRBV12-3 or TRBV12-4 with TRBJ2-5; 10 nucleotides match TRBD1. V lost 5 bases and J lost 2; bases outside the gene matches: 5. The CDR3 extends over 15 amino acids. The CDR3 is CASSTPGQGQETQYF. CDR3 sequence (DNA): TGTGCCAGCAGTACGCCGGGACAGGGGCAAGAGACCCAGTACTTC.